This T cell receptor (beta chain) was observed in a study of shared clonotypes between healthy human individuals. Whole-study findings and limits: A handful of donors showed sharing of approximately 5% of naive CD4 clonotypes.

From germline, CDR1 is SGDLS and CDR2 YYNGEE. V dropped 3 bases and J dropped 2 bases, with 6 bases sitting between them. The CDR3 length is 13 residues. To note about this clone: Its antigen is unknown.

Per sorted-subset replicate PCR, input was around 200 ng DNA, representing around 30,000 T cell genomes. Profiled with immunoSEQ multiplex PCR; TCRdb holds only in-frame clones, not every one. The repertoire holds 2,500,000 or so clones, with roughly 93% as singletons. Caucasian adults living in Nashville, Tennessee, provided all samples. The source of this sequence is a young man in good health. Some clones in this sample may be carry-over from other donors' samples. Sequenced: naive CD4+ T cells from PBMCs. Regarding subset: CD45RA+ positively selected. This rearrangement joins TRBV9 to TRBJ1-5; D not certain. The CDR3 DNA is TGTGCCAGCAGCGAAATCGGCAATCAGCCCCAGCATTTT. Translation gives CASSEIGNQPQHF.